This is a list of T cell receptor beta chains from one sample in a study of early T cells in non-severe SARS-CoV-2 infection. In TCRdb, the 5' RACE reads were re-called with MiXCR into one record per CDR3 protein. Of roughly 70,000 distinct CDR3 sequences in the sample, under 15% are singletons; the top ten hold roughly 8.3%. Sequencing was done on a sample of whole blood. These receptors were taken from an adult who was a healthcare worker with PCR-confirmed SARS-CoV-2 infection or an uninfected control (not recorded which). Both conserved end residues are part of each CDR3. The order of the fields is V gene, J gene, clone size, D gene, CDR3 DNA, CDR3 protein. A D gene is named only where the DNA matches it firmly. Not every row has a clone size; where given, it reads once, few, many or a size class.

V gene: TRBV28
J gene: TRBJ2-7
clone size: .
D gene: TRBD2
CDR3 DNA: TGTGCCAGCAGCCCTAGCGGACGCACTCGGGAGCAGTACTTC
CDR3 protein: CASSPSGRTREQYF

V gene: TRBV18
J gene: TRBJ1-2
clone size: many
D gene: .
CDR3 DNA: TGTGCCAGCTCCCCGCCAACAGAGTCCTATGGCTACACCTTC
CDR3 protein: CASSPPTESYGYTF

V gene: TRBV28
J gene: TRBJ1-4
clone size: .
D gene: .
CDR3 DNA: TGTGCCAGCAGTAGGACTAATGAAAAACTGTTTTTT
CDR3 protein: CASSRTNEKLFF

V gene: TRBV5-4
J gene: TRBJ2-3
clone size: .
D gene: TRBD1
CDR3 DNA: TGTGCCAGCAGCACGGACAGGGGGAAAACAGATACGCAGTATTTT
CDR3 protein: CASSTDRGKTDTQYF

V gene: TRBV29-1
J gene: TRBJ2-3
clone size: few
D gene: .
CDR3 DNA: TGCAGCGTTGTACCAGCGGATTCAGATACGCAGTATTTT
CDR3 protein: CSVVPADSDTQYF

V gene: TRBV28
J gene: TRBJ1-2
clone size: many
D gene: .
CDR3 DNA: TGTGCCAGCTCCCCCCGGGGGGTCATGGCCCCCGTCTATGGCTACACCTTC
CDR3 protein: CASSPRGVMAPVYGYTF

V gene: TRBV5-6
J gene: TRBJ2-1
clone size: many
D gene: .
CDR3 DNA: TGTGCCAGCAGCTACCCAGGGGACTGGCGACAGGATGAGCAGTTCTTC
CDR3 protein: CASSYPGDWRQDEQFF

V gene: TRBV6-6
J gene: TRBJ1-1
clone size: few
D gene: .
CDR3 DNA: TGTGCCAGCAGCGGGATGACTGAAGCTTTCTTT
CDR3 protein: CASSGMTEAFF

V gene: TRBV20-1
J gene: TRBJ2-7
clone size: many
D gene: TRBD1
CDR3 DNA: TGCAGTGCTAGGTTCGGGACAGGGTACGAGCAGTACTTC
CDR3 protein: CSARFGTGYEQYF

V gene: TRBV28
J gene: TRBJ2-7
clone size: few
D gene: .
CDR3 DNA: TGTGCCAGCAGGAGACTAGCCTACGAGCAGTACTTC
CDR3 protein: CASRRLAYEQYF

V gene: TRBV5-1
J gene: TRBJ2-7
clone size: many
D gene: .
CDR3 DNA: TGCGCCAGCAGCGTACTAGAGACCAGGGTAAGCTACGAGCAGTACTTC
CDR3 protein: CASSVLETRVSYEQYF

V gene: TRBV12-3/TRBV12-4
J gene: TRBJ2-5
clone size: .
D gene: .
CDR3 DNA: TGTGCCAGCAGTTTGACACAAAGAGAGACCCAGTACTTC
CDR3 protein: CASSLTQRETQYF

V gene: TRBV28
J gene: TRBJ1-2
clone size: many
D gene: .
CDR3 DNA: TGTGCCAGCAGTCAGAATCACTATGGCTACACCTTC
CDR3 protein: CASSQNHYGYTF

V gene: TRBV5-4
J gene: TRBJ2-5
clone size: few
D gene: .
CDR3 DNA: TGTGCCAGCAGCCCACCTGATGGTAGGGGGGAAGAGACCCAGTACTTC
CDR3 protein: CASSPPDGRGEETQYF

V gene: TRBV6-1
J gene: TRBJ2-4
clone size: many
D gene: .
CDR3 DNA: TGTGCCAGCAGTGAAGCTGCCAAAAACATTCAGTACTTC
CDR3 protein: CASSEAAKNIQYF

V gene: TRBV6-5
J gene: TRBJ2-7
clone size: many
D gene: TRBD1
CDR3 DNA: TGTGCCAGCAGTTCCTACAGGGGATCCTACGAGCAGTACTTC
CDR3 protein: CASSSYRGSYEQYF

V gene: TRBV7-9
J gene: TRBJ2-7
clone size: few
D gene: .
CDR3 DNA: TGTGCCAGCAGCGGCCCCGGAAGTTCTCTCCACGAGCAGTACTTC
CDR3 protein: CASSGPGSSLHEQYF

V gene: TRBV28
J gene: TRBJ1-5
clone size: few
D gene: .
CDR3 DNA: TGTGCCAGCAGTTTAGTCGGGAATAAACAGCCCCAGCATTTT
CDR3 protein: CASSLVGNKQPQHF

V gene: TRBV6-6
J gene: TRBJ1-5
clone size: .
D gene: .
CDR3 DNA: TGTGCCAGCAGGGGAGAGGATCAGCCCCAGCATTTT
CDR3 protein: CASRGEDQPQHF

V gene: TRBV29-1
J gene: TRBJ2-1
clone size: many
D gene: .
CDR3 DNA: TGCAGCGTTAGCAGGGTCGATGAGCAGTTCTTC
CDR3 protein: CSVSRVDEQFF

V gene: TRBV5-4
J gene: TRBJ2-7
clone size: .
D gene: .
CDR3 DNA: TGTGCCAGCAGCTACCCCGGGATCAGCTCCTACGAGCAGTACTTC
CDR3 protein: CASSYPGISSYEQYF

V gene: TRBV7-3
J gene: TRBJ2-2
clone size: few
D gene: .
CDR3 DNA: TGTGCCAGCAGACTAGGGGGGAACACCGGGGAGCTGTTTTTT
CDR3 protein: CASRLGGNTGELFF

V gene: TRBV25-1
J gene: TRBJ1-3
clone size: .
D gene: .
CDR3 DNA: TGTGCCAGCAGTGAGGGAAGTAGAAACACCATATATTTT
CDR3 protein: CASSEGSRNTIYF

V gene: TRBV6-1
J gene: TRBJ2-5
clone size: many
D gene: TRBD2
CDR3 DNA: TGTGCCAGCAGTGAAGGGGGACTAGCGGGCTCCCAGGGGACCCAGTACTTC
CDR3 protein: CASSEGGLAGSQGTQYF

V gene: TRBV28
J gene: TRBJ2-7
clone size: .
D gene: .
CDR3 DNA: TGTGCCAGCAGTATCAGGGGCGAGCAGTACTTC
CDR3 protein: CASSIRGEQYF

V gene: TRBV20-1
J gene: TRBJ1-1
clone size: .
D gene: TRBD1
CDR3 DNA: TGCAGTGCTAGAGAGATCTGGGACAGTGGAAACACTGAAGCTTTCTTT
CDR3 protein: CSAREIWDSGNTEAFF

V gene: TRBV7-8
J gene: TRBJ1-3
clone size: few
D gene: TRBD1
CDR3 DNA: TGTGCCAGCAGCACGGGACAGGTCTTCGGCTCTGGAAACACCATATATTTT
CDR3 protein: CASSTGQVFGSGNTIYF

V gene: TRBV7-9
J gene: TRBJ2-7
clone size: many
D gene: .
CDR3 DNA: TGTGCCAGCAGCTTCTTCCGTCCCGGGGCCTACGAGCAGTACTTC
CDR3 protein: CASSFFRPGAYEQYF

V gene: TRBV7-2
J gene: TRBJ2-7
clone size: .
D gene: TRBD1
CDR3 DNA: TGTGCCAGCAGCTCCACAGGGGTCGAGCAGTACTTC
CDR3 protein: CASSSTGVEQYF

V gene: TRBV5-6
J gene: TRBJ2-5
clone size: .
D gene: TRBD2
CDR3 DNA: TGTGCCAGCAGCGCACTAGCGGGAGTGAAGGAGACCCAGTACTTC
CDR3 protein: CASSALAGVKETQYF